The entry below describes one T cell receptor beta chain. Its target is not known. This table comes from immunoSEQ multiplex PCR, and its TCRdb copy is limited to in-frame clones, with some not included. The profile shows 80,000 to 90,000 clones, roughly 87% of them singletons. Trimming cost V 6 bases and J 4 bases, with 12 bases left between them. This CDR3 spans 13 amino acids. CDR1 is GTSNPN, CDR2 SVGIG, per germline (reference sequence). These data originate in a study of T cell responses to AZD1222 COVID-19 vaccine. Study context: Second doses that came at about 4 or about 12 weeks were put together.

Study-level points and caveats: Baseline testing showed seropositivity in only 5 or 6 AZD1222 recipients. Compared with day 0, the breadth and depth of the Spike-specific TCR repertoire rose significantly after two doses of AZD1222.

This clonotype originated in an adult in good health. The chain has TRBV30 and TRBJ2-2; unclear D gene. The input for sequencing was peripheral blood, taken on day 0 of AZD1222 vaccination. The CDR3 here is CACRHFSTGELFF. The CDR3, as DNA: TGTGCCTGCCGACACTTTAGCACCGGGGAGCTGTTTTTT.